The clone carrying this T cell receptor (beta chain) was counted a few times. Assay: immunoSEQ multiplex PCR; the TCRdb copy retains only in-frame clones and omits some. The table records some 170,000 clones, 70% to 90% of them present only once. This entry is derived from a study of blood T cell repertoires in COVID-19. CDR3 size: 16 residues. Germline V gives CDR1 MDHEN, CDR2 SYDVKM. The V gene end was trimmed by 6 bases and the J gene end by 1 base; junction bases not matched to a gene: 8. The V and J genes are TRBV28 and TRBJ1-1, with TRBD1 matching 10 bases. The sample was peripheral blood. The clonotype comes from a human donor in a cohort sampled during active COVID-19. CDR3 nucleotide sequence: TGTGCCAGCAGGAGACGGACAGGGGGATGGAACACTGAAGCTTTCTTT. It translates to CASRRRTGGWNTEAFF.